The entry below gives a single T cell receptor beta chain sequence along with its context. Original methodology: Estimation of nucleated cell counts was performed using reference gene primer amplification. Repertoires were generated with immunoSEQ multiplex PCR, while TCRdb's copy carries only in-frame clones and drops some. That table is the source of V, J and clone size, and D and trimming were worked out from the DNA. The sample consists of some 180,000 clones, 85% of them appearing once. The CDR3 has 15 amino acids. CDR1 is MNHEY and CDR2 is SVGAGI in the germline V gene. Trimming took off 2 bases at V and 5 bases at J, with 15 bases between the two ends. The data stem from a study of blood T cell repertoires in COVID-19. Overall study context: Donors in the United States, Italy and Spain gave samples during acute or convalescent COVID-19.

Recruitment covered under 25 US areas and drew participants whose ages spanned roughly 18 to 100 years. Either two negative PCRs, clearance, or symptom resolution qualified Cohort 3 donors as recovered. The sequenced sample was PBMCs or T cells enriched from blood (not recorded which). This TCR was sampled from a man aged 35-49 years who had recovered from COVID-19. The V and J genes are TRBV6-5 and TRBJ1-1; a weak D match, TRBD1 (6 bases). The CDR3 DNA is TGTGCCAGCAGTTACCGTCCACAGGGAGAGACTGAAGCTTTCTTT. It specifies CASSYRPQGETEAFF.